Listed below are T cell receptor beta chains from one sample, sequenced in a study of cytomegalovirus exposure and HLA in healthy donors. Here immunoSEQ multiplex PCR was the method, and the copy in TCRdb shows in-frame clones only, minus some. This table has tens of thousands of clones, around three quarters appearing once. Sample: PBMCs. The receptors stem from a woman in her 50s in good health and CMV-seropositive. Each CDR3 is given with its conserved first and last residue. The D gene is left open where the match is weak. Clone size appears in some rows only: once, few, many, or a class for an expanded clone.

j_gene | v_gene | d_gene | abundance | CDR3nt | CDR3aa
TRBJ2-5 | TRBV9 | TRBD2 | . | TGTGCCAGCAGCGTGTTAGCGGGGAACCAAGAGACCCAGTACTTC | CASSVLAGNQETQYF
TRBJ2-7 | TRBV10-1 | TRBD1 | . | TGCGCCAGCAGTGATACAGGGGGAGGTTTGTACGAGCAGTACTTC | CASSDTGGGLYEQYF
TRBJ2-1 | TRBV11-2 | . | few | TGTGCCAGCAGCTTAGAGCCTAGTCATAGTGAGCAGTTCTTC | CASSLEPSHSEQFF
TRBJ1-1 | TRBV23-1 | . | . | TGCGCCAGCAGTCATTTCCACAGGGCTCGGACTGAAGCTTTCTTT | CASSHFHRARTEAFF
TRBJ1-4 | TRBV19 | . | . | TGTGCCAGTACCACGGTGGCCCTCAGGGCGGCTAATGAAAAACTGTTTTTT | CASTTVALRAANEKLFF
TRBJ2-7 | TRBV30 | . | . | TGTGCCTGGGTTAGAGACAGGAGCTCCTACGAGCAGTACTTC | CAWVRDRSSYEQYF
TRBJ2-2 | TRBV6-6 | . | . | TGTGCCAGCAGTTTGGGACCAGGGGCCGGGGAGCTGTTTTTT | CASSLGPGAGELFF
TRBJ1-1 | TRBV5-8 | . | . | TGTGCCAGCAGCTTGACAGGGAGGAACACTGAAGCTTTCTTT | CASSLTGRNTEAFF
TRBJ1-1 | TRBV14 | . | once | TGTGCCAGCAGCCAACAGCAGGGGAACACTGAAGCTTTCTTT | CASSQQQGNTEAFF
TRBJ2-7 | TRBV10-1 | TRBD1 | . | TGCGCCAGCAGTGCTACAGGGGGCCCCCCCTACGAGCAGTACTTC | CASSATGGPPYEQYF
TRBJ2-7 | TRBV6-5 | . | . | TGTGCCAGCAGTTATACGGACAGATACTCCTACGAGCAGTACTTC | CASSYTDRYSYEQYF